This TCR beta chain was recorded in a study of T cells in Graves' hyperthyroidism and ophthalmopathy (dated by TCRdb to between 2018 and 2021). For context, the study as a whole: Peripheral blood was collected at initial diagnosis, before any treatment. Prospective prediction of ophthalmopathy was tested in an independent validation cohort of approximately 18 hyperthyroidism patients and some 17 patients who later progressed to ophthalmopathy. A discovery cohort of around 100 patients, 43 with Graves' ophthalmopathy and about 58 with stable Graves' hyperthyroidism, was used to find distinguishing TCR V-J signatures. Once sampling was done, hyperthyroidism patients were given methimazole at a starting dose of 30 mg daily, whereas ophthalmopathy patients were given high-dose intravenous methylprednisolone. For training and testing, the 100 or so patients in the discovery cohort were randomly divided in a 7:3 ratio. Thyroid tissue and blood T-cell repertoires from roughly six Graves' hyperthyroidism patients were also compared in the study. The paper reports TCR Vbeta CDR3 sequencing of some 140 peripheral blood samples: approximately 41 ophthalmopathy, some 80 hyperthyroidism and approximately 17 progressor patients. The full study reports these points: Most expanded thyroid clonotypes (frequency above 0.001) were also detected in blood, suggesting blood repertoires may reflect thyroid immune responses. In validation, the model predicted progression to ophthalmopathy with 55% to 71% sensitivity and about 73% specificity, a median of approximately 6.5 months before onset. Sample size was not statistically predetermined, and blinding of investigators to group allocation was not performed. A 13 V-J signature model separated ophthalmopathy from stable hyperthyroidism, with about 88% sensitivity and 81.08% specificity in cross-validation and 80%/75% in testing.

As for this clonotype: The antigen it recognizes is unknown. Base qualities were left out, and no much larger clone turns up one base away.

A patient counted as having stable Graves' hyperthyroidism if no progression to ophthalmopathy occurred over 18 months of follow-up. Hyperthyroidism patients were aged 18 to 65 years and newly diagnosed, with disease duration of less than 2 months. Any patient with an uncontrolled infection, another autoimmune disease, pregnancy or lactation was excluded. Diagnoses relied on clinical symptoms, serum thyroxine and TRAb, thyroid ultrasound and orbital computed tomography. Ficoll-Paque density gradient centrifugation was used to isolate PBMCs from 9.5 to 10 ml of fresh peripheral blood. Total RNA was extracted using Trizol reagent, and RNA quality was assessed on an Agilent 2100 Bioanalyzer. The CDR3 contains 16 residues, cysteine and phenylalanine counted. Of the read, only the CDR3 DNA is kept; its 48 bases are in frame from base 1. V and J are truncated by 3 bases and 1 base respectively, leaving an intervening sequence of 15 bases.

TCR beta CDR3 regions were amplified from RNA transcripts. For the first round of RT-PCR on the TCR CDR3, the HTBI primer set was used together with the Qiagen OneStep RT-PCR kit. A second multiplex PCR round built the libraries, followed by size selection and purification. Paired-end sequencing of the libraries was performed with 100 bp reads on an Illumina HiSeq2000. On the study's bioinformatics: SOAPnuke was used to process the raw data, removing reads that contained adapters or uncalled bases, had a mean Phred below 15, or lacked an exact match to the constant primer or identifier. COPE v1.2.5 was used to merge the high-quality paired reads, and each unique nucleotide sequence was defined as a clonotype. MiTCR v1.1 was used to align the clonotypes against IMGT TRBV, TRBD and TRBJ reference segments. The analysis was restricted to V-J combinations with a frequency above 0.0001, which together covered 98% to 99.2% of the repertoires. A TCS score was defined as the ratio between F50 (clonal expansion) and ExV (chaos), using BLOSUM62-based TCRdist between CDR3 peptides within each V-J. Welch's t-statistics and random forest reduced approximately 520 V-J features to 13, which were used in a naive Bayes classifier (R e1071). TCRdb reprocessed the public reads (quality trimming at Q25 with fastp, clone calling with MiXCR) and kept in-frame beta chains. For every CDR3 protein sequence, its rows merge into one entry that carries the most common genes and DNA. The authors' filters were not applied to this entry. This sample comprises under 400,000 distinct CDR3 sequences, 16% of them detected only once. The top ten hold approximately 35% of the sample.

Sample: blood. The rearrangement joined TRBV12-3 or TRBV12-4 to TRBJ1-1; TRBD1 is a weak D gene call, 6 bases matching. The sequence derives from a man in his thirties or forties with Graves' hyperthyroidism. The DNA sequence is TGTGCCAGCAGTTTCCCGGAGGCAGGGGCGAACACTGAAGCTTTCTTT. Translation gives CASSFPEAGANTEAFF.